This T cell receptor beta chain derives from a study of blood T cell repertoires in COVID-19. Measured with immunoSEQ multiplex PCR; TCRdb has only the in-frame clones, and not every one. Of around 82,000 clones in the sample, around 90% are singletons; the top ten hold about 7%. Trimming removed 5 bases from V and 0 bases from J, with 8 bases in between. This CDR3 comprises 13 residues. The germline gives CDR1 KGHSH, CDR2 LQKENI. V gene TRBV18 combines with J gene TRBJ2-7; unclear D gene. Sequencing was done on a sample of peripheral blood. The clonotype comes from a human donor in a cohort sampled during active COVID-19. The CDR3 DNA follows: TGTGCCAGCTCAGCTACCCACTCCTACGAGCAGTACTTC. Its translation: CASSATHSYEQYF.